This TCR beta chain was recovered during a study of CD8+CD57+ T cells in acquired aplastic anemia. Study overall: Sorted CD4+ and CD8+ cells yielded DNA averaging about 3.1 ug.

Of note for this clonotype: Its antigen is not identified. This CDR3 fails to terminate in the conserved phenylalanine or tryptophan, so it likely reflects a read error. The DNA is left out, because the CDR3 cannot be placed on it with certainty; the CDR3 is given as TCRdb lists it.

The CDR3 numbers 13 amino acids, ends counted. Germline CDR1 reads SGHTA; CDR2 reads FQGNSA. All patients picked for sequencing had shown, by flow cytometry, an expansion of CD8+CD57+ cells. Study-wide findings and caveats: Some 28 CD8+ CDR3 sequences occurred in both the patients and the controls. No significant difference in CD8+ Simpson's diversity was found between patients and controls.

Template material for TCR beta VDJ and CDR3 profiling consisted of genomic DNA. TCRdb used MiXCR to reprocess the reads, holding one entry per CDR3 protein. The data show about 260,000 distinct CDR3 sequences, approximately 86% seen once. This receptor was taken from a human donor with aplastic anemia. This chain links TRBV7-2 with TRBJ1-1; the table's D call, TRBD1, was not checked against the DNA. Specimen: sorted CD4+, CD8+, or CD8+CD57+ T cells (not recorded which) from PBMCs. CDR3: CASSTTGGVSYEQ.